Presented here are 25 T cell receptor beta chains from one specimen sequenced in a study of radiotherapy plus CTLA-4 blockade in lung cancer. Clones were read by immunoSEQ multiplex PCR, and TCRdb kept only the in-frame ones, dropping some. The data contain 40,000 or so clones, 60% to 75% of them singletons. The specimen comprised peripheral blood, sampled from a patient treated with radiotherapy plus ipilimumab. These receptors were obtained from a human donor with non-small cell lung cancer who had stable disease on radiotherapy plus ipilimumab.

This chain joins TRBV19 and TRBJ1-2, with D perhaps TRBD1 (6 bases). Trimming left V 0 bases short and J 2 bases short, with 19 bases between. The CDR3 is 18 amino acids. CDR1 is LNHDA and CDR2 is SQIVND in the germline V gene (reference sequence). CDR3 DNA: TGTGCCAGTAGTATAGACAAGCGACGAGACAGGACAAACTATGGCTACACCTTC. This sequence encodes CASSIDKRRDRTNYGYTF.

The CDR3 reads CASSPGQERDEQYV. DNA of the CDR3: TGTGCCAGCAGCCCCGGACAGGAGAGGGACGAGCAGTACGTC. This sequence joins TRBV5-4 and TRBJ2-7; the match to TRBD1 covers 7 bases. V lost 4 bases to trimming and J lost 5 bases; unmatched junction nucleotides: 9. Germline V gives CDR1 SGHNT, CDR2 YYREEE (reference sequence). The CDR3 contains 14 residues.

The J gene is TRBJ1-3, the V gene TRBV18; perhaps TRBD1 as D (5 bases). The CDR3 spans 15 residues. Per the germline V gene, CDR1 is KGHSH and CDR2 is LQKENI. The V gene lost 2 bases and the J gene lost 6 bases, with 14 bases spanning the gap. CDR3 bases: TGTGCCAGCTCACCAAGCAAAACAGGTTCAAACACCATATATTTT. It yields the protein CASSPSKTGSNTIYF.

The chain recombines TRBV19 with TRBJ1-6; D ambiguous. The CDR3 is made up of 15 amino acids. Trimming took 5 bases from V and 7 from J, leaving 15 bases between them. CDR1 LNHDA and CDR2 SQIVND come from the germline V gene (reference sequence). CDR3: CASSFEGRPNSPLHF. Here the CDR3 DNA reads TGTGCCAGTAGTTTCGAGGGCAGACCGAATTCACCCCTCCACTTT. The full variable domain, rest sourced from reference TRBV19 and TRBJ1-6, is DGGITQSPKYLFRKEGQNVTLSCEQNLNHDAMYWYRQDPGQGLRLIYYSQIVNDFQKGDIAEGYSVSREKKESFPLTVTSAQKNPTAFYLCASSFEGRPNSPLHFGNGTRLTVT.

This rearrangement joins TRBV11-2 to TRBJ2-3; D uncertain. Germline V gene lookup returns CDR1 SGHAT and CDR2 FQNNGV. The V end was cut by 3 bases, the J end by 0 bases, with 10 bases between. The length of the CDR3 is 15 residues. The CDR3 bases are TGTGCCAGCAGCTTTGCCAGTCCTAGCACAGATACGCAGTATTTT. Translated, it gives CASSFASPSTDTQYF.

The V call is TRBV5-6, the J call TRBJ2-2; D uncertain. The CDR3 is made up of 13 amino acids. Germline lookup yields CDR1 SGHDT and CDR2 YYEEEE. Trimming cost V 0 bases and J 6 bases, with 6 bases left between them. As DNA, the CDR3 is TGTGCCAGCAGCTTGGCCGGCCCCGGGGAGCTGTTTTTT. Protein sequence: CASSLAGPGELFF.

The chain joins TRBV6-1 to TRBJ1-1; TRBD1 matches at 11 bases. V lost 5 bases to trimming and J lost 6 bases; unmatched junction nucleotides: 5. This CDR3 has 14 amino acids. Germline V CDR1 and CDR2: MNHNS, SASEGT. Written as DNA, the CDR3 is TGTGCCAGCAGTCAAGGACAGGGGGCGTCTGAAGCTTTCTTT. Its protein product is CASSQGQGASEAFF.

This clone was detected many times. This same CDR3 is encoded by further DNA sequences in the sample. J is TRBJ1-2 and V is TRBV28; D perhaps matches TRBD1 (6 bases). V lost 1 base and J lost 5, with 11 bases in between. The CDR3 runs to 14 residues. The germline V gene has CDR1 MDHEN and CDR2 SYDVKM. The CDR3 here is CASSLLGGGYGYTF. CDR3 DNA sequence: TGTGCCAGCAGTTTATTAGGGGGGGGTTATGGCTACACCTTC.

The gene calls are TRBV10-3 and TRBJ1-2; D call uncertain. CDR3 length: 12 amino acids. CDR1 ENHRY and CDR2 SYGVKD come from the germline V gene. Trimming stripped 2 bases from V and 4 bases from J, with 5 bases between. The CDR3 region is CAISEASYGYTF. In DNA form, the CDR3 reads TGTGCCATCAGTGAGGCGTCCTATGGCTACACCTTC.

The genes are TRBV5-1 and TRBJ1-1; D not resolved. Between the trimmed V and J ends, which lost 0 bases and 2 bases, there was a span of 8 bases. CDR3 length equals 14 residues. CDR1 SGHRS and CDR2 YFSETQ come from the germline V gene. The CDR3 spells CASSLAPANTEAFF. The CDR3 nucleotides read TGCGCCAGCAGCTTGGCTCCAGCCAACACTGAAGCTTTCTTT.

V and J are TRBV5-2 and TRBJ2-6; TRBD1 is taken as the D call from the table, unchecked against the DNA. TRBV5-2 has pseudogene status. CDR3 length equals 18 residues. CDR3 in DNA: TGTGCCAGCAACTTAAACAGAGAGACACAAAGTCGGGCCAACGTCCTGACTTTC. As protein: CASNLNRETQSRANVLTF.

This chain joins TRBV4-3 and TRBJ2-5; possibly TRBD1 or TRBD2 for D (5 bases each). Deletions cut 2 bases from V and 8 bases from J, with 21 bases between. The CDR3 extends over 16 amino acids. CDR1 is LGHNA, CDR2 YSLEER, per germline. Here the CDR3 DNA reads TGCGCCAGCAGCCAACTTGGACTTGGGGGTGTCGACACCCAGTACTTC. Protein product: CASSQLGLGGVDTQYF.

This clone was recorded a few times. The V call is TRBV19, the J call TRBJ1-4; D call uncertain. V lost 3 bases to trimming and J lost 0 bases, with 5 bases between them. The germline gives CDR1 LNHDA, CDR2 SQIVND (reference sequence). CDR3 length: 14 amino acids. CDR3 bases: TGTGCCAGTAGTATTATTGCAACTAATGAAAAACTGTTTTTT. This encodes CASSIIATNEKLFF.

This clone was observed a single time. The chain has TRBV2 and TRBJ2-5, with D unclear. Trimming removed 5 bases from V and 5 bases from J, with 12 bases in between. The CDR3 contains 13 residues. CDR1 and CDR2 from the germline V gene are SNHLY and FYNNEI. CDR3 residues: CASSLGPRETQYF. The CDR3 DNA is TGTGCCAGCAGTTTAGGACCCAGGGAGACCCAGTACTTC.

The rearrangement joins TRBV18 to TRBJ2-7; D is ambiguous. CDR1 and CDR2 (germline): KGHSH, LQKENI. There are 12 residues in the CDR3. V lost 5 bases and J 4 bases, leaving 9 bases between the germline ends. Here the CDR3 reads CASSKTDYEQYF. The DNA of the CDR3 is TGTGCCAGCTCAAAAACCGATTACGAGCAGTACTTC.

This chain connects TRBV10-2 to TRBJ2-5; D gene ambiguous. V shed 2 bases and J shed 0 bases, with 13 bases lying between them. CDR1 and CDR2 from the germline V gene are WSHSY and SAAADI. This CDR3 has 16 residues. CDR3 DNA sequence: TGCGCCAGCAGTGAGGTTACCCCCAGGTACCAAGAGACCCAGTACTTC. Its translation: CASSEVTPRYQETQYF.

This sequence joins TRBV9 and TRBJ1-6, with unresolved D. The V end was cut by 0 bases, the J end by 11 bases, with 12 bases between. Germline loops: CDR1 SGDLS, CDR2 YYNGEE. The CDR3 spans 14 residues. The CDR3 reads CASSVAGSPPPLHF. CDR3 DNA sequence: TGTGCCAGCAGCGTAGCCGGCTCCCCGCCACCCCTCCACTTT.

The J gene is TRBJ1-1, the V gene TRBV5-1; 7 bases line up with TRBD1. The CDR3 contains 16 residues. Germline CDR1 is SGHRS and CDR2 is YFSETQ. The junction had 9 bases not matched to a gene; V was cut back by 0 bases and J by 4 bases. The chain's CDR3 is CASSLAESQGVTEAFF. The CDR3 region has the DNA TGCGCCAGCAGCTTGGCCGAAAGTCAGGGGGTCACTGAAGCTTTCTTT.

V usage is TRBV25-1 and J usage is TRBJ1-2, with D unresolved. The CDR3 totals 14 residues. V lost 6 bases and J 4 bases, leaving 15 bases between the germline ends. The germline V gene has CDR1 MGHDK and CDR2 SYGVNS. The CDR3 region has the DNA TGTGCCAGCAGCCTGAATTCGTGGGGCTATGGCTACACCTTC. It yields the protein CASSLNSWGYGYTF.

CDR3 in amino acids: CASSEAPPGFNQPQHF. CDR3 coding DNA: TGTGCCAGCAGTGAAGCACCCCCAGGGTTCAATCAGCCCCAGCATTTT. This sequence joins TRBV6-1 and TRBJ1-5; D perhaps matches TRBD1 (5 bases). The length of the CDR3 is 16 residues. V was trimmed by 0 bases and J by 3 bases, leaving 12 bases between them. Germline CDR1 reads MNHNS; CDR2 reads SASEGT.

This chain uses TRBV5-3 with TRBJ1-3, with D unclear. TRBV5-3 is an open reading frame, and its role is uncertain. CDR3 length: 16 amino acids. The V and J ends lost 3 bases and 0 bases respectively, with 13 bases between them. CDR3 nucleotides: TGTGCCAGAAGCTCCTGGTCAACAAGCTCTGGAAACACCATATATTTT. This codes for CARSSWSTSSGNTIYF.

The chain employs TRBV19 and TRBJ1-5, with TRBD1 identical over 7 bases. The length of the CDR3 is 15 residues. In germline, CDR1 is LNHDA, CDR2 SQIVND (reference sequence). Losses at the gene ends were 5 bases for V and 9 bases for J; bases not matched to a gene: 13. CDR3 loop: CASSSQGTAVMPQHF. CDR3 DNA: TGTGCCAGTAGTTCACAGGGGACAGCCGTGATGCCCCAGCATTTT.

This rearrangement joins TRBV9 to TRBJ2-7; D is undetermined. V lost 2 bases and J lost 4, with 13 bases in between. The CDR3 is 14 residues long. The germline gives CDR1 SGDLS, CDR2 YYNGEE. CDR3: CASSVGPGDYEQYV. The CDR3 DNA follows: TGTGCCAGCAGCGTTGGGCCAGGAGATTACGAGCAGTACGTC.

This clone has only a few counts. CDR3 bases: TGTGCCAGCACACTCCTCAATGAGCAGTTCTTC. It is translated as CASTLLNEQFF. The V and J genes are TRBV6-6 and TRBJ2-1; D is ambiguous. The CDR3 is 11 amino acids. Germline CDR1 is MNHNY and CDR2 is SVGAGI (reference sequence). V dropped 7 bases and J dropped 6 bases, with 7 bases sitting between them.

The chain employs TRBV6-5 and TRBJ1-1; D gene uncertain. Germline loops: CDR1 MNHEY, CDR2 SVGAGI. With 6 bases removed from V and 5 bases from J, the gap between germline ends came to 19 bases. The CDR3 runs to 15 residues. CDR3 nucleotide sequence: TGTGCCAGCAGGGACTCTTTGTTTGTGCGAACTGAAGCTTTCTTT. It yields the protein CASRDSLFVRTEAFF.